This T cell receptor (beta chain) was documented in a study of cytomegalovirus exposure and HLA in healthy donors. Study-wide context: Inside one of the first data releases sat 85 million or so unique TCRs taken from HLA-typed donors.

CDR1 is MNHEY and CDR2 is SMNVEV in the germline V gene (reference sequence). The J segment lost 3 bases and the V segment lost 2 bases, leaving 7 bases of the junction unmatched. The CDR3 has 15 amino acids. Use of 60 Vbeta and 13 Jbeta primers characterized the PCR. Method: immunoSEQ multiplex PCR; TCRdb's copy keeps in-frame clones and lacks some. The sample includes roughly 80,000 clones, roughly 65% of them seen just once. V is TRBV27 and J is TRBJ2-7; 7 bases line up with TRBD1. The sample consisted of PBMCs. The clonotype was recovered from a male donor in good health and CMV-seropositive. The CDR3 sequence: CASSLKETGYYEQYF. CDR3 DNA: TGTGCCAGCAGTTTAAAGGAGACAGGGTACTACGAGCAGTACTTC.